Each of the 18 T cell receptor beta chains below was sequenced from the same sample in a study of beta chain features in type 1 diabetes (dated by TCRdb to the late 2010s). Receptor amplification or capture employed the immunoSEQ multiplex PCR assay. The entire isolated RNA was reverse transcribed using the High Capacity cDNA Reverse Transcription Kit, and thus expressed TCRB transcripts were sequenced. Sourced from immuneACCESS, this table was stored by TCRdb with only in-frame sequences that have V and J called. A share of the clones is absent; for the studies checked, an unresolved V gene accounts for under half, and the remainder has no known explanation. Here the sample has over 700,000 clones; about a sixth occur a single time. The ten largest clonotypes hold about 0.025% of the sample. What was sequenced was naive CD4+ T cells from blood. The cell subset or site label, as the study defines it: true naive CD4+ T cells. The receptors stem from a woman between 18 and 30 years old in good health.

This clone was observed a single time. The rearrangement uses TRBV18 and TRBJ2-1; D may match TRBD1 or TRBD2 (5 bases each). V was trimmed by 0 bases and J by 8 bases, leaving 11 bases between them. Germline V gene sequence: CDR1 KGHSH, CDR2 LQKENI. The CDR3 spans 14 residues. The DNA of the CDR3 is TGTGCCAGCTCACCACCGGGGGTGCAGGATGAGCAGTTCTTC. This encodes CASSPPGVQDEQFF.

The V gene is TRBV27, the J gene TRBJ2-7; D gene uncertain. The CDR3 spans 13 residues. Per the germline V gene, CDR1 is MNHEY and CDR2 is SMNVEV (reference sequence). V was pared by 3 bases and J by 7 bases, with 13 bases between. The CDR3 here is CASSLFSLGEQYF. CDR3 nucleotide sequence: TGTGCCAGCAGTTTGTTTTCCTTGGGGGAGCAGTACTTC.

This clone appeared a few times. The same CDR3 arises from other DNA sequences in this sample as well. The chain employs TRBV6-5 and TRBJ2-1; D gene unclear. Germline V lookup: CDR1 MNHEY, CDR2 SVGAGI. The germline V and J ends were trimmed by 2 bases and 0 bases, with 8 bases remaining between them. The CDR3 spans 15 residues. CDR3 nucleotides: TGTGCCAGCAGTTACGGGCGGAGCTCCTACAATGAGCAGTTCTTC. It yields the protein CASSYGRSSYNEQFF.

The chain carries TRBV7-2 and TRBJ2-1, with 8 bases fitting TRBD2. CDR3 length equals 15 residues. V dropped 0 bases and J dropped 6; count of bases not matched to a gene: 4. Germline CDR1 is SGHTA and CDR2 is FQGNSA. CDR3 loop: CASSLASGIFNEQFF. Here the CDR3 DNA reads TGTGCCAGCAGCTTAGCTAGCGGGATTTTCAATGAGCAGTTCTTC.

V gene TRBV2 combines with J gene TRBJ1-2; 9 bases align to TRBD1. Losses at the gene ends were 5 bases for V and 9 bases for J; bases not matched to a gene: 13. CDR1 and CDR2 (germline): SNHLY, FYNNEI. The CDR3 is 15 residues long. The CDR3 nucleotides read TGTGCCAGCAGTACACAGGGGGCGAAGTTGGGGAGCTACACCTTC. Protein: CASSTQGAKLGSYTF.

The rearrangement links TRBV5-1 to TRBJ2-7; TRBD1 is a possible D gene (6 bases). The germline gives CDR1 SGHRS, CDR2 YFSETQ. V was shortened by 6 bases and J by 4 bases, with 11 bases between the two germline ends. The CDR3 extends over 12 amino acids. CDR3 loop: CASMDSYYEQYF. The CDR3 DNA is TGCGCCAGCATGGACAGTTATTACGAGCAGTACTTC.

The sample holds a few counts of this clone. The J gene is TRBJ2-3, the V gene TRBV6-6, with D perhaps matching TRBD1 (5 bases). Germline V gives CDR1 MNHNY, CDR2 SVGAGI (reference sequence). V was cut by 7 bases and J by 5 bases, with 13 bases left in between. This CDR3 is built from 13 residues. The CDR3 is CASMGQPQDTQYF. CDR3 sequence (DNA): TGTGCCAGCATGGGGCAACCCCAAGATACGCAGTATTTT.

The chain links TRBV7-2 to TRBJ2-5; TRBD2 agrees at 13 bases. The J call may be faulty, since TRBJ2-7 better matches the DNA end. There are 16 residues in the CDR3. Germline CDR1 SGHTA, CDR2 FQGNSA. The DNA of the CDR3 is TGTGCCAGCAGCCCCACCGGGACTAGCGGGGTCTACGAGCAGTACTTC. It translates to CASSPTGTSGVYEQYF.

J is TRBJ2-2 and V is TRBV7-2, with 11 bases matching TRBD1. CDR3 size: 14 residues. Germline loops: CDR1 SGHTA, CDR2 FQGNSA. V gave up 8 bases and J gave up 8 bases; unmatched junction bases: 7. CDR3 loop: CASGRDRGSGELFF. The CDR3 nucleotides are TGTGCCAGCGGCCGGGACAGGGGGAGTGGGGAGCTGTTTTTT.

This clone was seen only a few times. The chain combines TRBV18 with TRBJ1-1; the D is unclear. The CDR3 has 12 residues. CDR1 is KGHSH, CDR2 LQKENI, per germline. Trimming left V 2 bases short and J 7 bases short, with 8 bases between. The CDR3 protein is CASSPRADEAFF. In DNA form, the CDR3 reads TGTGCCAGCTCACCAAGGGCGGATGAAGCTTTCTTT. Filled out from reference TRBV18 and TRBJ1-1, the complete variable domain reads NAGVMQNPRHLVRRRGQEARLRCSPMKGHSHVYWYRQLPEEGLKFMVYLQKENIIDESGMPKERFSAEFPKEGPSILRIQQVVRGDSAAYFCASSPRADEAFFGQGTRLTVV.

This clone has more than one count but fewer than ten. The chain joins TRBV2 to TRBJ1-1, with D maybe TRBD1 (6 bases). Trimming took 6 bases from V and 5 from J, leaving 16 bases between them. The CDR3 sequence is 14 residues long. Germline V gene lookup returns CDR1 SNHLY and CDR2 FYNNEI. DNA of the CDR3: TGTGCCAGCAGGGAAAACAGGGAGGGAACTGAAGCTTTCTTT. This sequence encodes CASRENREGTEAFF.

This clone has just a few counts. V gene TRBV6-5 combines with J gene TRBJ2-1; possibly TRBD1 for D (5 bases). The CDR3 totals 14 residues. The germline V gene has CDR1 MNHEY and CDR2 SVGAGI. The V gene lost 2 bases and the J gene lost 8 bases, with 13 bases spanning the gap. Written as DNA, the CDR3 is TGTGCCAGCAGTTACGGCAGGGTCGGGTATGAGCAGTTCTTC. Translating gives CASSYGRVGYEQFF.

The sample holds a few counts of this clone. The chain joins TRBV4-3 to TRBJ2-1, with 8 bases matching TRBD2. Germline V lookup: CDR1 LGHNA, CDR2 YSLEER. Losses at the gene ends were 0 bases for V and 6 bases for J; bases not matched to a gene: 16. There are 19 residues in the CDR3. CDR3 in amino acids: CASSQDPSGKAGVVNEQFF. CDR3 in DNA: TGCGCCAGCAGCCAAGATCCTTCAGGGAAAGCGGGAGTTGTCAATGAGCAGTTCTTC.

V and J are TRBV5-4 and TRBJ2-1, with 8 nucleotides matching TRBD1. CDR1 and CDR2 (germline): SGHNT, YYREEE (reference sequence). This CDR3 spans 16 amino acids. The J segment lost 3 bases and the V segment lost 4 bases, leaving 9 bases of the junction unmatched. This CDR3 is CASSAPSDRGYNEQFF. As DNA, the CDR3 is TGTGCCAGCAGCGCTCCCAGCGACAGGGGCTACAATGAGCAGTTCTTC.

The chain uses TRBV15 and TRBJ1-3; D ambiguous. This CDR3 is built from 12 residues. V lost 6 bases and J lost 0, with 3 bases in between. CDR1 and CDR2 (germline): LNHNV, YYDKDF (reference sequence). The CDR3 DNA follows: TGTGCCACCAGTTACTCTGGAAACACCATATATTTT. It translates to CATSYSGNTIYF.

Only a few counts were recorded for this clone. V gene TRBV7-2 combines with J gene TRBJ2-5; the D gene is possibly TRBD2 (5 bases). The germline V and J ends were trimmed by 5 bases and 0 bases, with 16 bases remaining between them. CDR3 size: 16 residues. Germline V gene sequence: CDR1 SGHTA, CDR2 FQGNSA. The CDR3 DNA follows: TGTGCCAGCAGCACAGACTCGAGGAGGAACCAAGAGACCCAGTACTTC. It is translated as CASSTDSRRNQETQYF.

This chain connects TRBV5-4 to TRBJ2-1, with 14 positions matching TRBD2. The CDR3 sequence is 15 residues long. V dropped 4 bases and J dropped 8; count of bases not matched to a gene: 5. CDR1 is SGHNT and CDR2 is YYREEE in the germline V gene (reference sequence). The CDR3 reads CASSATSGRAYEQFF. CDR3 coding DNA: TGTGCCAGCAGCGCGACTAGCGGGAGGGCCTATGAGCAGTTCTTC.

This chain uses TRBV19 with TRBJ2-7, with D perhaps matching TRBD2 (5 bases). From germline, CDR1 is LNHDA and CDR2 SQIVND (reference sequence). V lost 5 bases, J lost 5 bases, and 7 bases lay in between. This CDR3 is 11 amino acids long. The DNA for the CDR3 is TGTGCCAGTAGTTTGGGAGACGAGCAGTACTTC. It is translated as CASSLGDEQYF.